This T cell receptor (beta chain) comes out of a study of blood T cell repertoires in COVID-19. In the study overall: Samples taken during acute and convalescent COVID-19 were collected in the United States, Italy and Spain. In each case, the material was cDNA or gDNA derived from T cells, B-cell-depleted T cells, or PBMCs.

The V gene's germline CDR1 is SGHNT and CDR2 YENEEA. V lost 5 bases and J lost 4, with 15 bases in between. The CDR3 runs to 14 residues. Per the study methods: Amplifying reference gene primers gave estimates of nucleated cell counts. Clones were sequenced by immunoSEQ multiplex PCR, and TCRdb holds only the in-frame ones, with some missing. Clone size and the V and J calls come from that table; the DNA yielded D and trimming. This table holds some 72,000 clones, about 89% found once. Specimen: peripheral blood. The chain recombines TRBV11-3 with TRBJ2-7, with D perhaps matching TRBD1 (6 bases). This receptor was obtained from a man aged 45-65 years with active or convalescent COVID-19. The CDR3 reads CASSPNGRGYEQYF. The CDR3 bases are TGTGCCAGCAGCCCGAACGGCAGGGGATACGAGCAGTACTTC. The full variable domain, with the rest looked up from reference TRBV11-3 and TRBJ2-7, is EAGVVQSPRYKIIEKKQPVAFWCNPISGHNTLYWYLQNLGQGPELLIRYENEEAVDDSQLPKDRFSAERLKGVDSTLKIQPAELGDSAVYLCASSPNGRGYEQYFGPGTRLTVT.